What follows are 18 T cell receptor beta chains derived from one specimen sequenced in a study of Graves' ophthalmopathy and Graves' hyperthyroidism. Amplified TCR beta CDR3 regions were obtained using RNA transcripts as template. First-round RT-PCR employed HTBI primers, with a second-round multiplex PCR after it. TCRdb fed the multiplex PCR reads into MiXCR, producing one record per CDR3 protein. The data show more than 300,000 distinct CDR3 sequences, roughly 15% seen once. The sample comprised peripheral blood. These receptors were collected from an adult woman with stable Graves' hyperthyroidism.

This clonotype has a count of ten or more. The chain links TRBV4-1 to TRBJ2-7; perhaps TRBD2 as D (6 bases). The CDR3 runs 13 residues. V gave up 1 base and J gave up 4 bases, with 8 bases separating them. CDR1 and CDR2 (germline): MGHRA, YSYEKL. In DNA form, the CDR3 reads TGCGCCAGCAGCCAAGTTGGGGGGTACGAGCAGTACTTC. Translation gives CASSQVGGYEQYF.

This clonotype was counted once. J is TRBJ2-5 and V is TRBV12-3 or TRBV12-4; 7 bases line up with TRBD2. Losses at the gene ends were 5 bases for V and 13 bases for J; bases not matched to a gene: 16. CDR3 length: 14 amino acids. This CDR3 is CASSEAGLALGVYF. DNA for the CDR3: TGTGCCAGCAGTGAAGCGGGGCTAGCACTCGGAGTGTACTTC.

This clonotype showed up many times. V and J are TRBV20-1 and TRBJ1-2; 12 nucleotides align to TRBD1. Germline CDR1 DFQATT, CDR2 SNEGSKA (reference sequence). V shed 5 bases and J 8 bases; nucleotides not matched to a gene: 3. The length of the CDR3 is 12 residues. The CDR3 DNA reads TGCAGTGCTTGGGACAGGGGGCGAGGCTACACCTTC. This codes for CSAWDRGRGYTF.

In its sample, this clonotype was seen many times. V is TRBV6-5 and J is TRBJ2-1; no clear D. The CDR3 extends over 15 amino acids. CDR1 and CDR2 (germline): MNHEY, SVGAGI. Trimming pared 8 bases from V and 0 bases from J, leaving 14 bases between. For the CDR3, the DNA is TGTGCCAGCCCAAGGGCCGCAAGCTCCTACAATGAGCAGTTCTTC. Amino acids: CASPRAASSYNEQFF.

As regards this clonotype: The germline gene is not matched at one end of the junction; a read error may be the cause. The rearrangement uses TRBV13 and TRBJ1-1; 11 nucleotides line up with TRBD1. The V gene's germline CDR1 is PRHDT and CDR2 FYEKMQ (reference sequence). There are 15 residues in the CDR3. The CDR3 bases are TGTGCCAGCAGCCTAGGACAGGGGGCAGAGGCTGAAGCTTTCTTT. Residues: CASSLGQGAEAEAFF.

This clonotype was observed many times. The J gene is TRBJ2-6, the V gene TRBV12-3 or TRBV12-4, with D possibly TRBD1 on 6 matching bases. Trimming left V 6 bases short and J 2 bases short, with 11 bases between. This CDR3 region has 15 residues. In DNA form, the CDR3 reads TGTGCCAGCAGGTCAACAGGGACTGGGGCCAACGTCCTGACTTTC. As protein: CASRSTGTGANVLTF.

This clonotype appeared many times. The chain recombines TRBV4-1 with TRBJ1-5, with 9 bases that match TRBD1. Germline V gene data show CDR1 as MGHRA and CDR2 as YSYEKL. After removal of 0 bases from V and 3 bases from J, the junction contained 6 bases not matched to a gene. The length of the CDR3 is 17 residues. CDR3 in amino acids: CASSQEGTGSYNQPQHF. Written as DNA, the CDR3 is TGCGCCAGCAGCCAAGAGGGGACAGGGAGTTACAATCAGCCCCAGCATTTT.

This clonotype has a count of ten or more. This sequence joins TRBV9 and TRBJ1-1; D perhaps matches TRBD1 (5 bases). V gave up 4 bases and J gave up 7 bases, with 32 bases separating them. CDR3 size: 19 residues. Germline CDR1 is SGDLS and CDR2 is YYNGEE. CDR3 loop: CASSPEGLTAGAWAIEAFF. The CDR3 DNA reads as TGTGCCAGCAGCCCAGAGGGGTTGACTGCTGGGGCGTGGGCGATTGAAGCTTTCTTT.

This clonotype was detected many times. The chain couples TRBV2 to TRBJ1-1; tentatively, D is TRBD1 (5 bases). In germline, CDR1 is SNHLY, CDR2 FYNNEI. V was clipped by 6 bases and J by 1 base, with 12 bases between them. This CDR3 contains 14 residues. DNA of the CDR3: TGTGCCAGCAGCTGGGACGGATCGAACACTGAAGCTTTCTTT. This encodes CASSWDGSNTEAFF. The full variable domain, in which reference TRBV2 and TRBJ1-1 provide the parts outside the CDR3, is EPEVTQTPSHQVTQMGQEVILRCVPISNHLYFYWYRQILGQKVEFLVSFYNNEISEKSEIFDDQFSVERPDGSNFTLKIRSTKLEDSAMYFCASSWDGSNTEAFFGQGTRLTVV.

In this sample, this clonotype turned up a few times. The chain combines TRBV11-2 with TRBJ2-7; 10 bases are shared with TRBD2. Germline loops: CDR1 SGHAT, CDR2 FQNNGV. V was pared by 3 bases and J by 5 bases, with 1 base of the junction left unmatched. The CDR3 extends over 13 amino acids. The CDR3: CASSLGLANEQYF. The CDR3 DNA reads TGTGCCAGCAGCTTGGGACTAGCGAACGAGCAGTACTTC.

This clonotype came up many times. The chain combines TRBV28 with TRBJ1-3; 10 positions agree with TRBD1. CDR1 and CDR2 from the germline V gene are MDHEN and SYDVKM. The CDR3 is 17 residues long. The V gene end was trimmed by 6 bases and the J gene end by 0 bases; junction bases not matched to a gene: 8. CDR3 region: CASRSGTGDFSGNTIYF. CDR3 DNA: TGTGCCAGCAGGTCCGGGACAGGGGACTTCTCTGGAAACACCATATATTTT.

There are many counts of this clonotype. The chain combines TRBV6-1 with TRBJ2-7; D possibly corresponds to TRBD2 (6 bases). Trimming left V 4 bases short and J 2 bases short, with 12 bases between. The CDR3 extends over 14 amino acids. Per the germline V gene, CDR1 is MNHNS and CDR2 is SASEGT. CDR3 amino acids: CASSVGTWPYEQYF. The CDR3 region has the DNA TGTGCCAGCAGTGTTGGGACTTGGCCCTACGAGCAGTACTTC.

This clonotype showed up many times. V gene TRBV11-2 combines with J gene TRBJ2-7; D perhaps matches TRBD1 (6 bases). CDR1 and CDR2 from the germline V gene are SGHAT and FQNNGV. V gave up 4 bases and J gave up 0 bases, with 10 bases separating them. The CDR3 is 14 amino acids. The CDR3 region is CASSSLQGSYEQYF. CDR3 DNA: TGTGCCAGCAGCTCATTACAGGGCTCCTACGAGCAGTACTTC. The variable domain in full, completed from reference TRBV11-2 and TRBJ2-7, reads EAGVAQSPRYKIIEKRQSVAFWCNPISGHATLYWYQQILGQGPKLLIQFQNNGVVDDSQLPKDRFSAERLKGVDSTLKIQPAKLEDSAVYLCASSSLQGSYEQYFGPGTRLTVT.

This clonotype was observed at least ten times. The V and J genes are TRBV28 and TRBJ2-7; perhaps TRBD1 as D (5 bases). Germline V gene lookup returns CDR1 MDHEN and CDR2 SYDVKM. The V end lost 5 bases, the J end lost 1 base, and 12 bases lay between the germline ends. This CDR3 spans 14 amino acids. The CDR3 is CASSRVGQSYEQYF. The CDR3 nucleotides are TGTGCCAGCAGTAGAGTCGGACAATCCTACGAGCAGTACTTC.

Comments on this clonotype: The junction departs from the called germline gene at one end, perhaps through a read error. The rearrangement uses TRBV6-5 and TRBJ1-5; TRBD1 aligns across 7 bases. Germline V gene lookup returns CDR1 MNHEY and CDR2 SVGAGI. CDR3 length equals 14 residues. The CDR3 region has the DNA TGTGCCATCAGTTTATCGGGACAGAATCAGCCCCAGCATTTT. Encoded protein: CAISLSGQNQPQHF.

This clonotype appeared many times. CDR3 loop: CALGISGIRQQYF. The CDR3 DNA reads TGTGCCCTCGGGATTAGCGGGATCAGGCAGCAGTACTTC. The genes are TRBV30 and TRBJ2-7; 8 bases are shared with TRBD2. Trimming removed 8 bases from V and 8 bases from J; junction bases left unmatched: 14. The CDR3 is 13 amino acids. Germline V CDR1 and CDR2: GTSNPN, SVGIG (reference sequence).

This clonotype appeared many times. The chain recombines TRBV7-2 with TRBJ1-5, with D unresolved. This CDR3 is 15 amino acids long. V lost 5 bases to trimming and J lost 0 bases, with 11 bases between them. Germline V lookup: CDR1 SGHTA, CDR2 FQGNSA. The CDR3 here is CASSPGRNSNQPQHF. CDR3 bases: TGTGCCAGCAGCCCAGGACGGAATAGCAATCAGCCCCAGCATTTT.

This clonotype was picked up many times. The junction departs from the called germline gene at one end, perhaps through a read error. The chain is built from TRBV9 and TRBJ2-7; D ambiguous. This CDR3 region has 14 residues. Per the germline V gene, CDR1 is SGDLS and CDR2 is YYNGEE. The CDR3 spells CASSALDTSHEQYF. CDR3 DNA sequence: TGTGCCAGCAGCGCGTTAGACACCTCCCACGAGCAGTACTTC.